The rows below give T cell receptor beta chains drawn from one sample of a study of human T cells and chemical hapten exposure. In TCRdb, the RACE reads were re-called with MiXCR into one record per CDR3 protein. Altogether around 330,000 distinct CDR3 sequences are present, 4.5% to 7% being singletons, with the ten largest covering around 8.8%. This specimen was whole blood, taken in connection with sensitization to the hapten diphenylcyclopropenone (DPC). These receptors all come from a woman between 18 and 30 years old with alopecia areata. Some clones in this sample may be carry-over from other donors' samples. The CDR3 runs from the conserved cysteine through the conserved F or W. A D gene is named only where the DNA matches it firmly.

CDR3 protein: CASSPLGGGAGEQFF
D gene: TRBD2
J gene: TRBJ2-1
V gene: TRBV6-2/TRBV6-3

CDR3 protein: CSATQVGVLETQYF
D gene: .
J gene: TRBJ2-5
V gene: TRBV29-1

CDR3 protein: CASSQSRHSYSPLHF
D gene: .
J gene: TRBJ1-6
V gene: TRBV4-3

CDR3 protein: CASGILEQETQYF
D gene: .
J gene: TRBJ2-5
V gene: TRBV28

CDR3 protein: CASSQELGSSYEQYF
D gene: .
J gene: TRBJ2-7
V gene: TRBV3-1

CDR3 protein: CASSQDASGGYTDTQYF
D gene: TRBD2
J gene: TRBJ2-3
V gene: TRBV4-3

CDR3 protein: CASSSDREGTEAFF
D gene: TRBD1
J gene: TRBJ1-1
V gene: TRBV12-3/TRBV12-4

CDR3 protein: CSARVVDSTGGPMDTQYF
D gene: TRBD2
J gene: TRBJ2-3
V gene: TRBV20-1

CDR3 protein: CASSSGSGYTF
D gene: .
J gene: TRBJ1-2
V gene: TRBV12-3/TRBV12-4

CDR3 protein: CASSLGPPATYEQYF
D gene: .
J gene: TRBJ2-7
V gene: TRBV5-4

CDR3 protein: CASFGGTGSTDTQYF
D gene: .
J gene: TRBJ2-3
V gene: TRBV18

CDR3 protein: CASNFPRSTGGRGTDTQYF
D gene: TRBD1
J gene: TRBJ2-3
V gene: TRBV2

CDR3 protein: CAISESVGGAYEQYF
D gene: TRBD2
J gene: TRBJ2-7
V gene: TRBV10-3

CDR3 protein: CASKGRAKNIQYF
D gene: .
J gene: TRBJ2-4
V gene: TRBV12-3/TRBV12-4

CDR3 protein: CASSPTAGPEQYF
D gene: .
J gene: TRBJ2-7
V gene: TRBV7-9

CDR3 protein: CASIRDRENTEAFF
D gene: TRBD1
J gene: TRBJ1-1
V gene: TRBV7-8

CDR3 protein: CASSLTSGGAEGLELFF
D gene: TRBD2
J gene: TRBJ2-2
V gene: TRBV7-2

CDR3 protein: CSASRDRGNVRGYEQYF
D gene: TRBD1
J gene: TRBJ2-7
V gene: TRBV20-1

CDR3 protein: CASSQVLRGGGDTQYF
D gene: TRBD2
J gene: TRBJ2-3
V gene: TRBV4-3

CDR3 protein: CASSLSGERITGELFF
D gene: .
J gene: TRBJ2-2
V gene: TRBV27

CDR3 protein: CATSRVNSATDTQYF
D gene: .
J gene: TRBJ2-3
V gene: TRBV15

CDR3 protein: CASSSYRGPRGVTDTQYF
D gene: TRBD1
J gene: TRBJ2-3
V gene: TRBV28

CDR3 protein: CASSPRSWTEAFF
D gene: .
J gene: TRBJ1-1
V gene: TRBV12-3/TRBV12-4

CDR3 protein: CASSERQGRAGELFF
D gene: TRBD1
J gene: TRBJ2-2
V gene: TRBV2

CDR3 protein: CASSPYRVGSGNIQYF
D gene: .
J gene: TRBJ2-4
V gene: TRBV7-8

CDR3 protein: CASSPNSGGSDTQYF
D gene: TRBD2
J gene: TRBJ2-3
V gene: TRBV7-3

CDR3 protein: CASSMVAGVKNEQYF
D gene: TRBD2
J gene: TRBJ2-7
V gene: TRBV5-1

CDR3 protein: CSAGDRDQPQHF
D gene: TRBD1
J gene: TRBJ1-5
V gene: TRBV20-1

CDR3 protein: CASSQGAGGLETQYF
D gene: TRBD1
J gene: TRBJ2-5
V gene: TRBV4-3

CDR3 protein: CASSFQGYATEAFF
D gene: .
J gene: TRBJ1-1
V gene: TRBV7-2

CDR3 protein: CASSSGQGDSPLHF
D gene: TRBD1
J gene: TRBJ1-6
V gene: TRBV5-1

CDR3 protein: CASSFLPGLGNEQFF
D gene: TRBD2
J gene: TRBJ2-1
V gene: TRBV7-2

CDR3 protein: CASSVRAAPDTQFF
D gene: .
J gene: TRBJ2-3
V gene: TRBV7-2

CDR3 protein: CASTPWSRGTDTQYF
D gene: .
J gene: TRBJ2-3
V gene: TRBV9

CDR3 protein: CASSPIRAGGLYEQYF
D gene: TRBD1
J gene: TRBJ2-7
V gene: TRBV28

CDR3 protein: CASSLAGASNTEAFF
D gene: .
J gene: TRBJ1-1
V gene: TRBV7-2

CDR3 protein: CASREPYKGTEAFF
D gene: .
J gene: TRBJ1-1
V gene: TRBV6-5

CDR3 protein: CASSLTGDRTDTQYF
D gene: TRBD1
J gene: TRBJ2-3
V gene: TRBV5-4

CDR3 protein: CASSPQGTGEQYF
D gene: .
J gene: TRBJ2-7
V gene: TRBV18

CDR3 protein: CASSFPGSLNNEQFF
D gene: .
J gene: TRBJ2-1
V gene: TRBV7-9

CDR3 protein: CASSVGIYAYSNQPQHF
D gene: .
J gene: TRBJ1-5
V gene: TRBV12-3/TRBV12-4

CDR3 protein: CASSFVADIQYF
D gene: .
J gene: TRBJ2-4
V gene: TRBV7-2

CDR3 protein: CASSHGLAVQETQYF
D gene: TRBD2
J gene: TRBJ2-5
V gene: TRBV3-1

CDR3 protein: CASSNRLAGVDGANVLTF
D gene: TRBD2
J gene: TRBJ2-6
V gene: TRBV6-1